This paragraph reports one T cell receptor beta chain. Its target is not known. This entry is derived from a study of CD8 T cells in Susac syndrome. Study outcomes and limitations: That the number of individuals in its TCR sequencing and HLA analysis was relatively small was acknowledged by the study.

From blood CD8+ and CD4+ T cells, the TCR beta chain was sequenced. TEMRA cells underwent FACS enrichment and CD8+ and CD4+ T cells underwent negative isolation. V lost 0 bases and J lost 6, with 15 bases in between. CDR1 and CDR2 (germline): SGHDN, FVKESK. This CDR3 has 16 residues. Random hexamers were used to reverse transcribe the RNA input (0.5 to 1 ug). Amplification of TCR beta CDR3 was carried out by immunoSEQ multiplex PCR, which covered 54 Vbeta and 13 Jbeta segments. TCRdb passed the immunoSEQ multiplex PCR reads through MiXCR, listing each CDR3 protein once. Here the sample spans about 210,000 distinct CDR3 sequences, 95% being singletons.

What was sequenced was CD4+ T cells from PBMCs. This chain connects TRBV14 to TRBJ2-4; perhaps TRBD1 as D (6 bases). The clonotype originates from a human donor with multiple sclerosis. The DNA of the CDR3 is TGTGCCAGCAGCCAAGATCACGTTGGGGGCAGAAACATTCAGTACTTC. It is translated as CASSQDHVGGRNIQYF.